Reported below is one T cell receptor (beta chain). This record belongs to a study of blood T cell repertoires in COVID-19. Across the whole study: Researchers got acute and convalescent COVID-19 samples from the United States, Italy and Spain. The analysed material was cDNA or gDNA that came from T cells, B-cell-depleted T cells, or PBMCs.

Germline V gene data show CDR1 as SGHDT and CDR2 as YYEEEE. The CDR3 runs to 14 residues. The V gene lost 4 bases and the J gene lost 1 base, with 11 bases spanning the gap. Authors' processing steps: Estimation of nucleated cell counts relied on the amplification of reference gene primers. TCRdb's table, derived via immunoSEQ multiplex PCR, lists solely in-frame clones and lacks some. V and J calls and clone size are given by that table; D and trimming were obtained from the DNA. This table has tens of thousands of clones, 70% to 90% appearing once. The TCR sequence derives from a man in his forties or fifties with active COVID-19. Sequences were obtained from peripheral blood. The chain recombines TRBV5-6 with TRBJ1-1; no clear D. Written as DNA, the CDR3 is TGTGCCAGCAGCCCCCGCGGGTCGAACACTGAAGCTTTCTTT. Residues: CASSPRGSNTEAFF.